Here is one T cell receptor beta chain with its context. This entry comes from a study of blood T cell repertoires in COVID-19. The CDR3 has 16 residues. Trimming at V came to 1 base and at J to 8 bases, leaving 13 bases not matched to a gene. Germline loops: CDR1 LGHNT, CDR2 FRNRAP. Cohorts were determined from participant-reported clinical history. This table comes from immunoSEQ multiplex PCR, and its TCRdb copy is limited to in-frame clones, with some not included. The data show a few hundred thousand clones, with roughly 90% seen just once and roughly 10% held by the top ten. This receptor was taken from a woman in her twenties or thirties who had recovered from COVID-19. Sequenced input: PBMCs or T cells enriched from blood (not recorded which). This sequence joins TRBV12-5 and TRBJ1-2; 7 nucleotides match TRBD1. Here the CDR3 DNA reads TGTGCTAGTGGTTTGGCCGAAAGACAGGGTCGTGTGGGCTACACCTTC. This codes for CASGLAERQGRVGYTF.